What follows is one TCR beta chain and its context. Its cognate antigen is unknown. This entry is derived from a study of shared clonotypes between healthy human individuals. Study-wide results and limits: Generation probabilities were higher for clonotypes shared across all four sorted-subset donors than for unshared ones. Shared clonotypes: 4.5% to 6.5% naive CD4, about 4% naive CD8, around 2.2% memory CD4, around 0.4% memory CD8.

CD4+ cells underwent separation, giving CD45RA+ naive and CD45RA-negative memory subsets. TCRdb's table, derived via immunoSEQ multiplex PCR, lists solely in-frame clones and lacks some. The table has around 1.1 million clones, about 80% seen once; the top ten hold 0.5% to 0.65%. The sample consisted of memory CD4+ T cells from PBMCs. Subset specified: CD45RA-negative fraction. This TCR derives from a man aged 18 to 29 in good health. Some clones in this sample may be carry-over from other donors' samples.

The CDR3 sequence is CASSDPLGAERTQYF. The CDR3 DNA reads TGTGCCAGCAGTGACCCCCTAGGTGCCGAGAGGACCCAGTACTTC. The chain is built from TRBV25-1 and TRBJ2-5; no definite D call. Germline values: CDR1 MGHDK, CDR2 SYGVNS. The CDR3 spans 15 residues. The germline V and J ends were trimmed by 3 bases and 7 bases, with 18 bases remaining between them. The whole variable domain, filled in from reference TRBV25-1 and TRBJ2-5, reads EADIYQTPRYLVIGTGKKITLECSQTMGHDKMYWYQQDPGMELHLIHYSYGVNSTEKGDLSSESTVSRIRTEHFPLTLESARPSHTSQYLCASSDPLGAERTQYFGPGTRLLVL.